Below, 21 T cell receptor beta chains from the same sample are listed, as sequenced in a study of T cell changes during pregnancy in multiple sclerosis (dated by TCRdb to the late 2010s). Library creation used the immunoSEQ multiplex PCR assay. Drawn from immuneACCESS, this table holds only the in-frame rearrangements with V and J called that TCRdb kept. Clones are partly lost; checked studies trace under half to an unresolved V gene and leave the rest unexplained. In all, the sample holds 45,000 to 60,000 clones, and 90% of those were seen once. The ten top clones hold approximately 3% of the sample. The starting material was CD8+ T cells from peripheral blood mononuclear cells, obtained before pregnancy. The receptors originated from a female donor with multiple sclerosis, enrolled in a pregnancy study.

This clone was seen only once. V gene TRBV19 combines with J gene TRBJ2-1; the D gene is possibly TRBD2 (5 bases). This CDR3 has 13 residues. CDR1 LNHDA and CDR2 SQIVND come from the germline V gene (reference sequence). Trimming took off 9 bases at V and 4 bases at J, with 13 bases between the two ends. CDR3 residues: CASSLRGYNEQFF. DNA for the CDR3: TGTGCCAGCTCCCTACGGGGATACAATGAGCAGTTCTTC.

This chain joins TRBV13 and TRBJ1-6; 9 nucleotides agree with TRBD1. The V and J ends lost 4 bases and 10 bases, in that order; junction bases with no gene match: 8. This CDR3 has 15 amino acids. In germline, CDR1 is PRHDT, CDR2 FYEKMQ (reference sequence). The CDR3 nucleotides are TGTGCCAGCAGCTCCCCCCGGGACAGGGCGTCACCCCTCCACTTT. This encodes CASSSPRDRASPLHF.

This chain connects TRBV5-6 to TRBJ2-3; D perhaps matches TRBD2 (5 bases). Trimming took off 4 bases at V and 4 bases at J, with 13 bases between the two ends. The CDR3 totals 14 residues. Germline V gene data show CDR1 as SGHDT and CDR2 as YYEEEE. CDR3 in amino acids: CASSRGSLSDTQYF. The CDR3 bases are TGTGCCAGCAGCCGGGGTAGTCTTTCAGATACGCAGTATTTT.

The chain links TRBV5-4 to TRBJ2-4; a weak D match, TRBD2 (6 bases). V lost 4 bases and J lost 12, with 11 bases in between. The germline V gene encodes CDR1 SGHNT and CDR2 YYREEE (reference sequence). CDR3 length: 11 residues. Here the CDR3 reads CASSPGDGQYF. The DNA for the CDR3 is TGTGCCAGCAGCCCGGGGGACGGTCAGTACTTC.

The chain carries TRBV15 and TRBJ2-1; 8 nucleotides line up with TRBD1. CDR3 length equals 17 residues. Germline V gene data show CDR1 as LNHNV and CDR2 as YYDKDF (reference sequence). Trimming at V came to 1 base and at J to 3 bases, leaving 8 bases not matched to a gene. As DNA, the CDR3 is TGTGCCACCAGCAGAGGGCGAAACAGGGGGGTCTACAATGAGCAGTTCTTC. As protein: CATSRGRNRGVYNEQFF.

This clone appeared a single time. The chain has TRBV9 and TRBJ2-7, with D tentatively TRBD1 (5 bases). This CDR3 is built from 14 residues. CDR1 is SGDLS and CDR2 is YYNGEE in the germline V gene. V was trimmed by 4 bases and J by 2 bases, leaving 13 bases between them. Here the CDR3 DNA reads TGTGCCAGCAGCCCCCAGGGCGGACCCTACGAGCAGTACTTC. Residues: CASSPQGGPYEQYF.

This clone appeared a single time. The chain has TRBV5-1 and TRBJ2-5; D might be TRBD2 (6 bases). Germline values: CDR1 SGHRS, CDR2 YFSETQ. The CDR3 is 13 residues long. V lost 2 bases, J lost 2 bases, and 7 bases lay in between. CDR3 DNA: TGCGCCAGCAGCTTCGGGGGACAAGAGACCCAGTACTTC. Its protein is CASSFGGQETQYF.

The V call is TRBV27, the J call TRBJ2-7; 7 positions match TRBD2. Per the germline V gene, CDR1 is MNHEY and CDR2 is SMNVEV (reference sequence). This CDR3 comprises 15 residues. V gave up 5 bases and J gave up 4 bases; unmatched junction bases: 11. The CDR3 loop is CASSGASGSDYEQYF. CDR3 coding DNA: TGTGCCAGCAGTGGGGCTAGCGGCTCCGATTACGAGCAGTACTTC.

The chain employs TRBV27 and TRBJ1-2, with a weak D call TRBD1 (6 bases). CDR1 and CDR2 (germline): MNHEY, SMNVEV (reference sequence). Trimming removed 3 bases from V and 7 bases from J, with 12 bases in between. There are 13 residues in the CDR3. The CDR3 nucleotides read TGTGCCAGCAGTTTGGTAGGACAGAGTGGCTACACCTTC. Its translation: CASSLVGQSGYTF.

The CDR3 is CSVAGDGSSYEQYF. The CDR3, as DNA: TGCAGCGTTGCTGGGGACGGGAGCTCCTACGAGCAGTACTTC. V and J are TRBV29-1 and TRBJ2-7; possible D gene TRBD2, 6 bases. The V and J ends lost 4 bases and 0 bases respectively, with 13 bases between them. CDR1 is SQVTM and CDR2 is ANQGSEA in the germline V gene. This CDR3 has 14 residues.

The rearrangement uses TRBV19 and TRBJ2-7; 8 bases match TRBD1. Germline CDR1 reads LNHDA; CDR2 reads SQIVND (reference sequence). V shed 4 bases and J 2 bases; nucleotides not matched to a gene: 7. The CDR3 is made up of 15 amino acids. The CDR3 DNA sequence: TGTGCCAGTAGTACCGGGACAGGTGCTGCCTACGAGCAGTACTTC. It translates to CASSTGTGAAYEQYF. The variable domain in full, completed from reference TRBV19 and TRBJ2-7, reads DGGITQSPKYLFRKEGQNVTLSCEQNLNHDAMYWYRQDPGQGLRLIYYSQIVNDFQKGDIAEGYSVSREKKESFPLTVTSAQKNPTAFYLCASSTGTGAAYEQYFGPGTRLTVT.

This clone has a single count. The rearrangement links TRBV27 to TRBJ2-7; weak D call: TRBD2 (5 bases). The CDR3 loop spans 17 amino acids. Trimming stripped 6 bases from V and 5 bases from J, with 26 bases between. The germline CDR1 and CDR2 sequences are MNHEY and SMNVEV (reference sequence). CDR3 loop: CASRPILLARYGNEQYF. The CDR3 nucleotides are TGTGCCAGCAGACCGATCCTACTTGCGAGATACGGGAACGAGCAGTACTTC.

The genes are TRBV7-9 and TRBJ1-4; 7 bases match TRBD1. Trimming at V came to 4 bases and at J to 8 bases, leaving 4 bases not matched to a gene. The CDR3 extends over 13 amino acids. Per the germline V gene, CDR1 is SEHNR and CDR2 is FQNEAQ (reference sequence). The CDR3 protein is CASSSTGEEKLFF. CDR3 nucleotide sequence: TGTGCCAGCAGCTCTACAGGGGAGGAAAAACTGTTTTTT. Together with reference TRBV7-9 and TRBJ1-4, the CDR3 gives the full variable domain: DTGVSQNPRHKITKRGQNVTFRCDPISEHNRLYWYRQTLGQGPEFLTYFQNEAQLEKSRLLSDRFSAERPKGSFSTLEIQRTEQGDSAMYLCASSSTGEEKLFFGSGTQLSVL.

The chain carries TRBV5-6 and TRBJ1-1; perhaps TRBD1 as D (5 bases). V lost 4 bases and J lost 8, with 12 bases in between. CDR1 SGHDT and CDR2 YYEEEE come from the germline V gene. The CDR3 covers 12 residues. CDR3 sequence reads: CASSIGTAEAFF. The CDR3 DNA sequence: TGTGCCAGCAGCATAGGGACTGCCGAAGCTTTCTTT. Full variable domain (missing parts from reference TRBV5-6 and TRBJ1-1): DAGVTQSPTHLIKTRGQQVTLRCSPKSGHDTVSWYQQALGQGPQFIFQYYEEEERQRGNFPDRFSGHQFPNYSSELNVNALLLGDSALYLCASSIGTAEAFFGQGTRLTVV.

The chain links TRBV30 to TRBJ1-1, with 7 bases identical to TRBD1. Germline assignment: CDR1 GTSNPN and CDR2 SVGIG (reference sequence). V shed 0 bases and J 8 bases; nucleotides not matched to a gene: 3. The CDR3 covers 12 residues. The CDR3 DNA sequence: TGTGCCTGGAGTGTAATCAGGGGGGAAGCTTTCTTT. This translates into CAWSVIRGEAFF.

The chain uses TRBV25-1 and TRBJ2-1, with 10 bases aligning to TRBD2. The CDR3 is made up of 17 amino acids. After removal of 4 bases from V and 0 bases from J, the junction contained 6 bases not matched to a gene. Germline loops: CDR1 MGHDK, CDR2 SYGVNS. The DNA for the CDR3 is TGTGCCAGCAGTGTTCTAGCGGGGGATAGCTCCTACAATGAGCAGTTCTTC. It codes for CASSVLAGDSSYNEQFF.

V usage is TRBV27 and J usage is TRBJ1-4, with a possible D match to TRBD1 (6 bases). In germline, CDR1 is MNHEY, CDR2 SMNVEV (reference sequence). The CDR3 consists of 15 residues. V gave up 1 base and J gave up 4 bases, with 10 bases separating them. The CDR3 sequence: CASSLYRESNEKLFF. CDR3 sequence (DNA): TGTGCCAGCAGTTTATACAGGGAGAGTAATGAAAAACTGTTTTTT.

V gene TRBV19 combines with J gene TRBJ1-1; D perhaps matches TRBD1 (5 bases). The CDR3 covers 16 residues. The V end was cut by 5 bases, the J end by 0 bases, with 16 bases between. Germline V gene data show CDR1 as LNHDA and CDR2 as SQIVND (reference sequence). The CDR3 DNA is TGTGCCAGTAGTTTCCCATCGACAGAGTTGAACACTGAAGCTTTCTTT. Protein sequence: CASSFPSTELNTEAFF.

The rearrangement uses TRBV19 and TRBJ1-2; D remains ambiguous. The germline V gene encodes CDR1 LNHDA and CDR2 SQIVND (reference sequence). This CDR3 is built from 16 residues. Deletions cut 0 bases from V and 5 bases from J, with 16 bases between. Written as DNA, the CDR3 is TGTGCCAGTAGTATAGATCTCCTCGTAACGGGATATGGCTACACCTTC. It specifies CASSIDLLVTGYGYTF.

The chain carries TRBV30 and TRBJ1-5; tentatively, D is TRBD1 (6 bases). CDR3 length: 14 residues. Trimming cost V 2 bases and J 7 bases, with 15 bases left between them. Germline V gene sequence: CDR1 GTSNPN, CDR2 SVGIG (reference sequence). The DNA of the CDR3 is TGTGCCTGGAGTACGTCAGGGGCGAGGCAGCCCCAGCATTTT. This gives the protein CAWSTSGARQPQHF.

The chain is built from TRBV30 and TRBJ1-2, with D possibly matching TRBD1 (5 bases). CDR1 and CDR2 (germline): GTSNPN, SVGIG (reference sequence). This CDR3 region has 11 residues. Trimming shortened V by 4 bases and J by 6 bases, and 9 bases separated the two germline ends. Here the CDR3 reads CAWTGKNGYTF. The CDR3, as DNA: TGTGCCTGGACAGGGAAGAATGGCTACACCTTC.